These 17 T cell receptor beta chains share one sample of origin, sequenced in a study of cytomegalovirus exposure and HLA in healthy donors. Primers for the PCR totalled 60 Vbeta and 13 Jbeta. The table came from immunoSEQ multiplex PCR; TCRdb's copy has only in-frame clones and leaves some out. The sample includes about 99,000 clones, approximately 79% of them seen just once. Sequenced input: PBMCs. These TCRs come from a man aged 45 to 65 in good health and CMV-seropositive.

The gene calls are TRBV14 and TRBJ2-1; 11 bases fit TRBD1. The CDR3 sequence is 18 residues long. The junction had 9 bases not matched to a gene; V was cut back by 2 bases and J by 3 bases. Germline loops: CDR1 SGHDN, CDR2 FVKESK. The CDR3 bases are TGTGCCAGCAGCCAATGGACAGGGGGCTTTAGCGTCTACAATGAGCAGTTCTTC. It translates to CASSQWTGGFSVYNEQFF.

The CDR3 nucleotides read TGTGCCAGCAGCGTAGGTGACAGGGGAACAGATACGCAGTATTTT. Its protein is CASSVGDRGTDTQYF. The genes are TRBV9 and TRBJ2-3; TRBD1 matches 8 bases. The CDR3 sequence is 15 residues long. Germline V gene data show CDR1 as SGDLS and CDR2 as YYNGEE. V was pared by 0 bases and J by 3 bases, with 3 bases of the junction left unmatched.

This chain uses TRBV5-1 with TRBJ2-5; 10 bases line up with TRBD2. Losses at the gene ends were 4 bases for V and 5 bases for J; bases not matched to a gene: 11. This CDR3 contains 16 residues. CDR1 is SGHRS, CDR2 YFSETQ, per germline. The chain's CDR3 is CASSPAAGGSGETQYF. CDR3 nucleotides: TGCGCCAGCAGCCCTGCAGCGGGAGGGTCGGGGGAGACCCAGTACTTC.

The genes are TRBV7-3 and TRBJ2-7; no clear D gene. Between the trimmed V and J ends, which lost 5 bases and 0 bases, there was a span of 8 bases. The CDR3 has 13 residues. From germline, CDR1 is SGHTA and CDR2 FQGTGA. The CDR3, as DNA: TGTGCCAGCAGCCCCTATAGCTCCTACGAGCAGTACTTC. Translation gives CASSPYSSYEQYF.

The V gene is TRBV7-8, the J gene TRBJ2-5; 9 bases are a match to TRBD1. This CDR3 contains 20 residues. Germline assignment: CDR1 SGHVS and CDR2 FQNEAQ. V was pared by 1 base and J by 2 bases, with 17 bases of the junction left unmatched. In nucleotides, the CDR3 is TGTGCCAGCAGCTTAGTACGGACAGGGGTTCTCAGTAGGGATCAAGAGACCCAGTACTTC. This sequence encodes CASSLVRTGVLSRDQETQYF.

The chain couples TRBV5-1 to TRBJ1-2; D may be TRBD1 (6 bases). There are 16 residues in the CDR3. V lost 4 bases, J lost 0 bases, and 16 bases lay in between. Germline V gives CDR1 SGHRS, CDR2 YFSETQ. In DNA form, the CDR3 reads TGCGCCAGCAGCCCAGGACAGACTTCTTCTAACTATGGCTACACCTTC. As protein: CASSPGQTSSNYGYTF.

The chain combines TRBV28 with TRBJ2-7; 7 nucleotides agree with TRBD1. CDR1 and CDR2 (germline): MDHEN, SYDVKM. V shed 4 bases, J shed 12 bases, and the junction held 21 bases outside the gene matches. This CDR3 contains 16 residues. The CDR3 here is CASSSQGVRDTMTRYF. The CDR3 bases are TGTGCCAGCAGTTCCCAGGGGGTAAGGGACACAATGACCCGGTACTTC.

The chain is built from TRBV7-3 and TRBJ2-5; TRBD2 aligns across 10 bases. Germline V gene data show CDR1 as SGHTA and CDR2 as FQGTGA. Trimming at V came to 2 bases and at J to 5 bases, leaving 8 bases not matched to a gene. The CDR3 spans 16 residues. The CDR3 coding sequence is TGTGCCAGCAGCTTACAAGCGGGAGGGCCAGGGGAGACCCAGTACTTC. This codes for CASSLQAGGPGETQYF.

The chain has TRBV15 and TRBJ2-5, with TRBD1 matching 9 bases. V was clipped by 5 bases and J by 3 bases; unmatched bases: 7. From germline, CDR1 is LNHNV and CDR2 YYDKDF (reference sequence). The CDR3 is 15 amino acids. The DNA of the CDR3 is TGTGCCACCAGCTTGGGACAGGGAGATAAAGAGACCCAGTACTTC. Protein sequence: CATSLGQGDKETQYF.

The V gene is TRBV28, the J gene TRBJ2-7; 9 positions match TRBD2. The length of the CDR3 is 13 residues. Germline loops: CDR1 MDHEN, CDR2 SYDVKM. The J segment lost 6 bases and the V segment lost 6 bases, leaving 6 bases of the junction unmatched. The CDR3 DNA reads TGTGCCAGCAGGGCTAGCGGGAAGGGCGAGCAGTACTTC. The encoded protein is CASRASGKGEQYF. Based on the CDR3 plus reference TRBV28 and TRBJ2-7, the full variable domain is DVKVTQSSRYLVKRTGEKVFLECVQDMDHENMFWYRQDPGLGLRLIYFSYDVKMKEKGDIPEGYSVSREKKERFSLILESASTNQTSMYLCASRASGKGEQYFGPGTRLTVT.

The rearrangement uses TRBV7-2 and TRBJ2-5; D is perhaps TRBD1 (5 bases). This CDR3 has 15 amino acids. Trimming pared 5 bases from V and 3 bases from J, leaving 16 bases between. CDR1 SGHTA and CDR2 FQGNSA come from the germline V gene. CDR3 loop: CASSPNPGLEETQYF. In nucleotides, the CDR3 is TGTGCCAGCAGCCCCAACCCAGGGCTGGAAGAGACCCAGTACTTC.

Concerning this clone itself: It is unclear where the CDR3 begins or ends on the DNA, so no DNA is shown, and the CDR3 is as TCRdb lists it. The chain recombines TRBV7-5 with TRBJ1-2; the listed D gene, TRBD1, was not tested against the DNA. TRBV7-5 is assigned pseudogene status. Termini included, the CDR3 measures 15 amino acids. CDR3 sequence reads: CVRSLVGRGIYGYTF.

The chain employs TRBV7-9 and TRBJ1-5, with D maybe TRBD1 (5 bases). Between the trimmed V and J ends, which lost 3 bases and 9 bases, there was a span of 12 bases. Germline CDR1 and CDR2: SEHNR and FQNEAQ (reference sequence). The CDR3 runs 13 residues. CDR3 region: CASSLGQGRPQHF. The CDR3 bases are TGTGCCAGCAGCTTGGGTCAGGGCAGGCCCCAGCATTTT.

This chain uses TRBV18 with TRBJ1-1, with 11 bases that match TRBD1. V trimming: 7 bases; J trimming: 4 bases; junction bases outside the gene matches: 5. Germline V gene sequence: CDR1 KGHSH, CDR2 LQKENI. The length of the CDR3 is 14 residues. The CDR3 DNA sequence: TGTGCCAGCTTCGCCGGGACAGGGGGCACTGAAGCTTTCTTT. It encodes CASFAGTGGTEAFF.

The V call is TRBV6-5, the J call TRBJ1-5; D unresolved. Germline loops: CDR1 MNHEY, CDR2 SVGAGI. CDR3 size: 15 residues. The V end lost 5 bases, the J end lost 3 bases, and 14 bases lay between the germline ends. CDR3 bases: TGTGCCAGCAGTCCAGCCGGGAGGTCCAATCAGCCCCAGCATTTT. This gives the protein CASSPAGRSNQPQHF.

This chain uses TRBV5-1 with TRBJ2-1, with 10 nucleotides matching TRBD2. The CDR3 totals 14 residues. In germline, CDR1 is SGHRS, CDR2 YFSETQ. V trimming: 4 bases; J trimming: 9 bases; junction bases outside the gene matches: 7. The CDR3 bases are TGCGCCAGCAGCCCGGGGACTAGCGATAGTGAGCAGTTCTTC. It is translated as CASSPGTSDSEQFF. Using reference TRBV5-1 and TRBJ2-1 for the parts outside the CDR3, the full variable domain is KAGVTQTPRYLIKTRGQQVTLSCSPISGHRSVSWYQQTPGQGLQFLFEYFSETQRNKGNFPGRFSGRQFSNSRSEMNVSTLELGDSALYLCASSPGTSDSEQFFGPGTRLTVL.

The chain carries TRBV7-2 and TRBJ1-4; 7 nucleotides match TRBD1. V was clipped by 5 bases and J by 2 bases; unmatched bases: 5. The CDR3 contains 15 residues. Germline V gene data show CDR1 as SGHTA and CDR2 as FQGNSA. CDR3 sequence (DNA): TGTGCCAGCAGCGGAGGGACAGCCACTAATGAAAAACTGTTTTTT. Its translation: CASSGGTATNEKLFF.